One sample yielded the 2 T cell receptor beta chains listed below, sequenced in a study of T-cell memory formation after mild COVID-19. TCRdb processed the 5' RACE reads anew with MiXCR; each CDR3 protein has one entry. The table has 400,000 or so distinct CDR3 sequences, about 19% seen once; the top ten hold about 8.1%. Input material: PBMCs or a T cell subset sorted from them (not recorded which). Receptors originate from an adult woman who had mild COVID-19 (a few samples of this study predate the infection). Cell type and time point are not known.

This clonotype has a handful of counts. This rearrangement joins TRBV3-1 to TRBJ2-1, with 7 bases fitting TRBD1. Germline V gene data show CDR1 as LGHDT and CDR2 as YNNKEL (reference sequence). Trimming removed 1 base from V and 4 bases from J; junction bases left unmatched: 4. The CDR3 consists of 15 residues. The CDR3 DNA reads TGTGCCAGCAGCCAAGTAGGGGACAGATACAATGAGCAGTTCTTC. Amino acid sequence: CASSQVGDRYNEQFF.

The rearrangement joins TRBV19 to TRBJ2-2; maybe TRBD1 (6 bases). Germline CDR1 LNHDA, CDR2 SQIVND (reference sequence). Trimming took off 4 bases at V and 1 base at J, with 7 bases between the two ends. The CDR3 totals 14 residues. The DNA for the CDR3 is TGTGCCAGTAGTACGACAGGGAACACCGGGGAGCTGTTTTTT. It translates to CASSTTGNTGELFF.